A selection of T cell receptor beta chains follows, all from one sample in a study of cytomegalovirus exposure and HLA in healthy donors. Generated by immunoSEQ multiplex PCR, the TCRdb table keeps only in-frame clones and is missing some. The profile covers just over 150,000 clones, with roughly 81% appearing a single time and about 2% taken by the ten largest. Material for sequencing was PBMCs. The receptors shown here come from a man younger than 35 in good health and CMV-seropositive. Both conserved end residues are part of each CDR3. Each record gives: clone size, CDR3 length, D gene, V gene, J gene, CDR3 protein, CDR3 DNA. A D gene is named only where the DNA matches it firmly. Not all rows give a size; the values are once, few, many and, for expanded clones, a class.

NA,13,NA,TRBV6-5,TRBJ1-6,CASSYAGGSGLHF,TGTGCCAGCAGTTACGCCGGGGGTAGCGGCCTCCACTTT
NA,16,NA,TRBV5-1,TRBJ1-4,CASSLSPILGVEKLFF,TGCGCCAGCAGCTTGAGTCCGATTTTAGGGGTCGAAAAACTGTTTTTT
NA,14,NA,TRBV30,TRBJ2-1,CAWTLASSYNEQFF,TGTGCCTGGACTTTAGCGAGCTCCTACAATGAGCAGTTCTTC
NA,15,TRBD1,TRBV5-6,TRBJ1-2,CASSPGTGWAYGYTF,TGTGCCAGCAGCCCGGGGACAGGTTGGGCCTATGGCTACACCTTC
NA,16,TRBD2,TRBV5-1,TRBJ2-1,CASSLVAGGVYNEQFF,TGCGCCAGCAGCTTGGTTGCGGGGGGGGTCTACAATGAGCAGTTCTTC
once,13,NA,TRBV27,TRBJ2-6,CASSFSGANVLTF,TGTGCCAGCAGTTTCAGTGGGGCCAACGTCCTGACTTTC
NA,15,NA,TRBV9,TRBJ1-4,CASSPFGATNEKLFF,TGTGCCAGCAGCCCCTTCGGGGCAACTAATGAAAAACTGTTTTTT
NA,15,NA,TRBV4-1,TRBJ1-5,CASSQEGEVRQPQHF,TGCGCCAGCAGCCAAGAAGGAGAGGTGCGGCAGCCCCAGCATTTT
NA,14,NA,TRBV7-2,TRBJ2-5,CASSLDSIQETQYF,TGTGCCAGCAGCTTAGACTCAATCCAAGAGACCCAGTACTTC
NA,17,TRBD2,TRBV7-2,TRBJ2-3,CASSLAPSGGAADTQYF,TGTGCCAGCAGCTTAGCCCCTAGCGGGGGGGCCGCAGATACGCAGTATTTT
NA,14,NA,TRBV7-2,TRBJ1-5,CASSRDSNNQPQHF,TGTGCCAGCAGCCGCGACAGCAACAATCAGCCCCAGCATTTT
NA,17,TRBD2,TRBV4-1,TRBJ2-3,CASSRKTSGGGTDTQYF,TGCGCCAGCAGCCGAAAGACTAGCGGGGGGGGCACAGATACGCAGTATTTT
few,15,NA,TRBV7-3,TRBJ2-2,CASSDTVKNTGELFF,TGTGCCAGCAGCGATACAGTAAAGAACACCGGGGAGCTGTTTTTT
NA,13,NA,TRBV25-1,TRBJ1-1,CASLGQLNTEAFF,TGTGCCAGCCTCGGACAGTTGAACACTGAAGCTTTCTTT
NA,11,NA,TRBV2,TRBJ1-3,CASRVPDTIYF,TGTGCCAGCAGGGTACCGGACACCATATATTTT
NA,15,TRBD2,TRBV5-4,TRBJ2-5,CASRVRGGGQETQYF,TGTGCCAGCAGAGTCCGTGGGGGGGGGCAAGAGACCCAGTACTTC
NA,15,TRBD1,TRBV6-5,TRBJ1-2,CASSYRQGAGHGYTF,TGTGCCAGCAGTTACCGCCAGGGGGCTGGGCATGGCTACACCTTC
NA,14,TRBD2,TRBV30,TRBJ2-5,CAWNAGTSIETQYF,TGTGCCTGGAACGCCGGGACTAGCATAGAGACCCAGTACTTC
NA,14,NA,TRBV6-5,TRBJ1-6,CASRGRRADSPLHF,TGTGCCAGCAGGGGGAGGCGGGCGGATTCACCCCTCCACTTT
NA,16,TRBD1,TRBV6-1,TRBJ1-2,CASSVEMGQGNYGYTF,TGTGCCAGCAGTGTCGAGATGGGACAGGGTAACTATGGCTACACCTTC
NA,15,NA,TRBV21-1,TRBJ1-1,CASSKVRGPYTEAFF,TGTGCCAGCAGCAAAGTCAGGGGGCCGTACACTGAAGCTTTCTTT
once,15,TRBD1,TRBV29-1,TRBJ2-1,CSVVPGQGARNEQFF,TGCAGCGTTGTCCCCGGACAGGGGGCGCGCAATGAGCAGTTCTTC
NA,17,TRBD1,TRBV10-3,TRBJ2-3,CAISDWDRVRITDTQYF,TGTGCCATCAGTGATTGGGACAGGGTAAGGATCACAGATACGCAGTATTTT
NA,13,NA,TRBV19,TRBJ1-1,CASSIGQGSEAFF,TGTGCCAGTAGTATTGGGCAGGGGAGTGAAGCTTTCTTT
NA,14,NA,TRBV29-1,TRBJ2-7,CSVGTGHTTYEQYF,TGCAGCGTTGGCACAGGTCATACGACCTACGAGCAGTACTTC
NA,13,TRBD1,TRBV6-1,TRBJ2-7,CASNPGGSYEQYF,TGTGCCAGCAATCCAGGGGGCTCCTACGAGCAGTACTTC
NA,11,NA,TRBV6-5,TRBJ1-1,CASSGQGTAFF,TGTGCCAGCAGTGGCCAGGGGACGGCTTTCTTT
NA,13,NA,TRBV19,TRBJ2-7,CASSLGHYYEQYF,TGTGCCAGTAGTCTGGGACACTACTACGAGCAGTACTTC